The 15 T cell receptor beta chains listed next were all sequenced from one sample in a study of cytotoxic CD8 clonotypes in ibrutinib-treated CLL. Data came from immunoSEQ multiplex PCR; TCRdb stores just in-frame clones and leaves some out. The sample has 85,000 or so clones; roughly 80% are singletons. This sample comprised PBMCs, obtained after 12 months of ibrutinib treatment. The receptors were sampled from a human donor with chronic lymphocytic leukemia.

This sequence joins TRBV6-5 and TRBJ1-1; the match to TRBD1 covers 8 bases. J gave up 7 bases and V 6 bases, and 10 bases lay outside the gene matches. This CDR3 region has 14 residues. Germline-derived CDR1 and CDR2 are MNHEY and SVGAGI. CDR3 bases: TGTGCCAGCAGGTCCTCAGGGGGCGCGGGTGAAGCTTTCTTT. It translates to CASRSSGGAGEAFF.

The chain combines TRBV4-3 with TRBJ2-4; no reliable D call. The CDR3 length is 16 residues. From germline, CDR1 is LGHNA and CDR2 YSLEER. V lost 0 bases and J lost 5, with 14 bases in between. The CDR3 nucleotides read TGCGCCAGCAGCCAAGAGGGTCCAGACCGGCAAAACATTCAGTACTTC. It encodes CASSQEGPDRQNIQYF.

CDR3 bases: TGTGCCAGCTCAGCACAGGGCCACCGTAACCTTAATGAGCAGTTCTTC. Its protein is CASSAQGHRNLNEQFF. The rearrangement joins TRBV18 to TRBJ2-1; D perhaps matches TRBD1 (6 bases). The germline V and J ends were trimmed by 5 bases and 7 bases, with 21 bases remaining between them. Germline values: CDR1 KGHSH, CDR2 LQKENI. The CDR3 length is 16 residues. Combining the CDR3 with reference TRBV18 and TRBJ2-1 gives the whole variable domain NAGVMQNPRHLVRRRGQEARLRCSPMKGHSHVYWYRQLPEEGLKFMVYLQKENIIDESGMPKERFSAEFPKEGPSILRIQQVVRGDSAAYFCASSAQGHRNLNEQFFGPGTRLTVL.

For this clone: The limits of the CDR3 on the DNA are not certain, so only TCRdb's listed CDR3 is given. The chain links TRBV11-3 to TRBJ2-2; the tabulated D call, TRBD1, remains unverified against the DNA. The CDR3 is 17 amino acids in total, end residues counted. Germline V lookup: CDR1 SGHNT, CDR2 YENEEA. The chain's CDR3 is CASSLGFLAGNTGELFF.

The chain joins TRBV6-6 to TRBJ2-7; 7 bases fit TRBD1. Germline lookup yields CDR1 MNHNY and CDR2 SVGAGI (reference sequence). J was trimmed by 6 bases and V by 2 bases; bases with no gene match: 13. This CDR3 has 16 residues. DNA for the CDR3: TGTGCCAGCAGTTACAAGACAGGGCCCGAGCCGGGCGAGCAGTACTTC. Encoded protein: CASSYKTGPEPGEQYF.

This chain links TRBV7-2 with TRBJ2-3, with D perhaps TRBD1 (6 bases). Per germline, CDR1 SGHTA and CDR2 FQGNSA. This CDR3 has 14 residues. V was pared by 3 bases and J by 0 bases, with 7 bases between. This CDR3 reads CASSFTGSTDTQYF. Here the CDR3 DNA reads TGTGCCAGCAGCTTCACAGGGAGCACAGATACGCAGTATTTT. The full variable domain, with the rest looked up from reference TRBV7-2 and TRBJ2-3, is GAGVSQSPSNKVTEKGKDVELRCDPISGHTALYWYRQSLGQGLEFLIYFQGNSAPDKSGLPSDRFSAERTGGSVSTLTIQRTQQEDSAVYLCASSFTGSTDTQYFGPGTRLTVL.

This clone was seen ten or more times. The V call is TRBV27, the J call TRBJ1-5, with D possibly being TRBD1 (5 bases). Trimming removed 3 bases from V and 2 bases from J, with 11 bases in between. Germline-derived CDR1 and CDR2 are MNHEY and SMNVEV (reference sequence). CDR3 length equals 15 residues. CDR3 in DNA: TGTGCCAGCAGTTTCGGGGGTTCGGGCAATCAGCCCCAGCATTTT. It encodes CASSFGGSGNQPQHF.

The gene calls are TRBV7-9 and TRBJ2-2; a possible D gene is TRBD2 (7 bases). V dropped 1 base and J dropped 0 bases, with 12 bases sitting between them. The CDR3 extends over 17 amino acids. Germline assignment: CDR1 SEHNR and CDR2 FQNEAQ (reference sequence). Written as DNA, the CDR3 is TGTGCCAGCAGCTTAGGGGCGGGGGCCCCGAACACCGGGGAGCTGTTTTTT. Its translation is CASSLGAGAPNTGELFF. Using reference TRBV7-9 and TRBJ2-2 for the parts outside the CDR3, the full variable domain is DTGVSQNPRHKITKRGQNVTFRCDPISEHNRLYWYRQTLGQGPEFLTYFQNEAQLEKSRLLSDRFSAERPKGSFSTLEIQRTEQGDSAMYLCASSLGAGAPNTGELFFGEGSRLTVL.

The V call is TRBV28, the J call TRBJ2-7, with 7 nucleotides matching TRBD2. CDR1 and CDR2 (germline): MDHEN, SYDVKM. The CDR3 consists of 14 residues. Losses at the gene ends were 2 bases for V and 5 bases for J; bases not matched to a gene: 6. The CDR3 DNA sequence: TGTGCCAGCAGTTTACCGGGGGGTCTGGACGAGCAGTACTTC. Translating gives CASSLPGGLDEQYF.

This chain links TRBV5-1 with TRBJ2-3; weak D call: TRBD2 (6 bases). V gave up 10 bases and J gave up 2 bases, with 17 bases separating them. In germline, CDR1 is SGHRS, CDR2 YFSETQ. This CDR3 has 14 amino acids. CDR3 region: CASGGGSPTDTQYF. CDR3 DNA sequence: TGCGCCTCCGGTGGGGGGTCCCCCACAGATACGCAGTATTTT.

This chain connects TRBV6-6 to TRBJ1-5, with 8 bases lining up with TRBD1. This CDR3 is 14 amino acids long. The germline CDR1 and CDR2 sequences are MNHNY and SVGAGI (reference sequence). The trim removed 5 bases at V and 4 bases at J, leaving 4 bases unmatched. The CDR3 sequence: CASSQQGGNQPQHF. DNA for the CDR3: TGTGCCAGCAGTCAACAGGGGGGGAATCAGCCCCAGCATTTT.

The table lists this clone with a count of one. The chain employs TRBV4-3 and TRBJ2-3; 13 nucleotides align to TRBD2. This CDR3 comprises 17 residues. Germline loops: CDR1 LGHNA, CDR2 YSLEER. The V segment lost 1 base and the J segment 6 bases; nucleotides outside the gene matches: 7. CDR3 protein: CASSQVPGLAGVDTQYF. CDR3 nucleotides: TGCGCCAGCAGCCAAGTACCCGGACTAGCGGGAGTGGATACGCAGTATTTT.

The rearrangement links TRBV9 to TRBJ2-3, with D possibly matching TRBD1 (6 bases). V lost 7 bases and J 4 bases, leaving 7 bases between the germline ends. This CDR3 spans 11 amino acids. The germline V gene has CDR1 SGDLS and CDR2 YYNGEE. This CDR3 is CASGGADTQYF. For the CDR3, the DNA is TGTGCCAGCGGGGGCGCAGATACGCAGTATTTT.

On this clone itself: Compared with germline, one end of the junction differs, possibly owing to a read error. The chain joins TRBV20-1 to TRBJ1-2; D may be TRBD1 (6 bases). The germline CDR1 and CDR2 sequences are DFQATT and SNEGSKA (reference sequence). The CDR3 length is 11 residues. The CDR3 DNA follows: TGCAGTGCGAACCACAGGGCCGAACAGGGCTTC. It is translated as CSANHRAEQGF.

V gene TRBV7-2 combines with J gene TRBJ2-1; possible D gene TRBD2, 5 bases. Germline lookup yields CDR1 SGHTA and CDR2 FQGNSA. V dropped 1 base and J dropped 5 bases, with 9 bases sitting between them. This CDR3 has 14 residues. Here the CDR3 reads CASSLGRQNNEQFF. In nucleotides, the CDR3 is TGTGCCAGCAGCTTAGGGAGGCAAAACAATGAGCAGTTCTTC.